A single sample is the source of the 18 T cell receptor beta chains below, sequenced in a study of blood T cell repertoires in COVID-19. Assay: immunoSEQ multiplex PCR; the TCRdb copy retains only in-frame clones and omits some. The profile shows over 35,000 clones, 75% to 90% of them singletons. The sample comprised peripheral blood. The receptors originated from a woman aged 80 or older with COVID-19, enrolled during active disease.

This chain connects TRBV7-9 to TRBJ2-7, with TRBD2 matching 9 bases. Germline V gene data show CDR1 as SEHNR and CDR2 as FQNEAQ (reference sequence). There are 15 residues in the CDR3. Unmatched junction bases numbered 6, after V lost 3 bases and J lost 3 bases. Here the CDR3 reads CASSLTSGAIYEQYF. The CDR3 DNA is TGTGCCAGCAGCTTGACTAGCGGAGCCATCTACGAGCAGTACTTC.

This chain joins TRBV21-1 and TRBJ2-7; the table's D gene call, TRBD1, was not cross checked with the DNA. TRBV21-1 constitutes a pseudogene. The CDR3 has 15 amino acids. The CDR3 loop is CASSSPRDRGGEQYF. The CDR3, as DNA: TGTGCCAGCAGCAGCCCCCGGGACAGGGGGGGCGAGCAGTACTTC.

The chain carries TRBV19 and TRBJ2-1; perhaps TRBD2 as D (5 bases). This CDR3 has 14 amino acids. Germline CDR1 LNHDA, CDR2 SQIVND (reference sequence). With 1 base removed from V and 16 bases from J, the gap between germline ends came to 20 bases. The CDR3 nucleotides read TGTGCCAGTAGTATAGGGATCCACAGCGGAGAAGTATTCTTC. Its protein product is CASSIGIHSGEVFF.

V usage is TRBV24-1 and J usage is TRBJ2-2; 10 bases are a match to TRBD2. The CDR3 contains 16 residues. From germline, CDR1 is KGHDR and CDR2 SFDVKD. The V and J ends lost 5 bases and 6 bases, in that order; junction bases with no gene match: 8. CDR3 in DNA: TGTGCCACCAGTGCCCCGGGACTAGCGAATGCCGGGGAGCTGTTTTTT. This translates into CATSAPGLANAGELFF.

The chain joins TRBV11-2 to TRBJ2-7; D is perhaps TRBD1 (6 bases). With 6 bases removed from V and 2 bases from J, the gap between germline ends came to 20 bases. The CDR3 consists of 16 residues. The germline gives CDR1 SGHAT, CDR2 FQNNGV. For the CDR3, the DNA is TGTGCCAGCAGATCCCCCCGGGACAATAAACCCTACGAGCAGTACTTC. Translation gives CASRSPRDNKPYEQYF.

The J gene is TRBJ2-2, the V gene TRBV6-4; D might be TRBD1 (6 bases). Per germline, CDR1 MRHNA and CDR2 SNTAGT. This CDR3 spans 14 amino acids. With 6 bases removed from V and 1 base from J, the gap between germline ends came to 9 bases. The CDR3 loop is CASRPDRNTGELFF. CDR3 nucleotides: TGTGCCAGCAGACCGGACAGGAACACCGGGGAGCTGTTTTTT.

This clone was seen only once. This rearrangement joins TRBV19 to TRBJ2-5; D uncertain. The CDR3 contains 15 residues. Looked up from germline, CDR1 is LNHDA and CDR2 is SQIVND (reference sequence). V lost 2 bases and J 5 bases, leaving 15 bases between the germline ends. The CDR3 DNA sequence: TGTGCCAGTAGTATAACAGACCTGAGAATGGAGACCCAGTACTTC. Residues: CASSITDLRMETQYF.

The chain couples TRBV18 to TRBJ2-2; 8 positions match TRBD2. J lost 5 bases, V lost 1 base, and 6 bases had no gene match. Per the germline V gene, CDR1 is KGHSH and CDR2 is LQKENI. The CDR3 contains 16 residues. CDR3 DNA: TGTGCCAGCTCACCACGTCCGGGAGGGAGGACCGGGGAGCTGTTTTTT. Its translation: CASSPRPGGRTGELFF.

The V gene is TRBV5-1, the J gene TRBJ2-5; weak D call: TRBD1 (6 bases). There are 16 residues in the CDR3. V was clipped by 4 bases and J by 3 bases, with 19 bases between them. Germline CDR1 and CDR2: SGHRS and YFSETQ. This CDR3 is CASSVNDSPGEETQYF. The DNA of the CDR3 is TGCGCCAGCAGCGTAAACGACAGCCCAGGGGAAGAGACCCAGTACTTC.

The V gene is TRBV5-1, the J gene TRBJ2-7; tentatively, D is TRBD1 (7 bases). V lost 4 bases to trimming and J lost 3 bases, with 11 bases between them. Germline-derived CDR1 and CDR2 are SGHRS and YFSETQ. The CDR3 is 13 amino acids. CDR3 sequence: CASSRRDSYEQYF. The CDR3 DNA sequence: TGCGCCAGCAGCAGGCGGGACAGCTACGAGCAGTACTTC.

V and J are TRBV19 and TRBJ1-5, with 11 bases fitting TRBD1. Germline assignment: CDR1 LNHDA and CDR2 SQIVND (reference sequence). V lost 8 bases, J lost 5 bases, and 5 bases stayed unmatched. The CDR3 spans 14 residues. The CDR3 DNA sequence: TGTGCCAGTGGGGGACAGGGGGTGCATCAGCCCCAGCATTTT. This translates into CASGGQGVHQPQHF.

The rearrangement uses TRBV27 and TRBJ2-7; 14 bases match TRBD2. The CDR3 loop spans 18 amino acids. Germline V gene data show CDR1 as MNHEY and CDR2 as SMNVEV (reference sequence). With 6 bases clipped from V and 3 bases from J, the junction kept 13 bases outside the gene matches. CDR3 sequence: CASSRSGTSGRSVYEQYF. The CDR3 region has the DNA TGTGCCAGCAGCCGATCCGGGACTAGCGGGAGATCTGTCTACGAGCAGTACTTC.

The chain is built from TRBV7-2 and TRBJ2-7; D may be TRBD1 (6 bases). CDR3 size: 13 residues. Germline V CDR1 and CDR2: SGHTA, FQGNSA. The V and J ends lost 3 bases and 4 bases respectively, with 10 bases between them. The CDR3 spells CASSFLQGYEQYF. The CDR3 nucleotides read TGTGCCAGCAGCTTTCTACAGGGTTACGAGCAGTACTTC.

The rearrangement joins TRBV20-1 to TRBJ2-1; 11 bases are a match to TRBD2. Per the germline V gene, CDR1 is DFQATT and CDR2 is SNEGSKA (reference sequence). The CDR3 runs to 14 residues. Trimming removed 3 bases from V and 8 bases from J; junction bases left unmatched: 6. The CDR3 spells CSASKTSGVDEQFF. CDR3 bases: TGCAGTGCTAGTAAGACTAGCGGGGTAGATGAGCAGTTCTTC.

V is TRBV11-2 and J is TRBJ2-3; possible D gene TRBD1, 6 bases. CDR3 length equals 15 residues. Deletions cut 3 bases from V and 2 bases from J, with 12 bases between. The V gene's germline CDR1 is SGHAT and CDR2 FQNNGV. This chain's CDR3 is CASSLGQGNTDTQYF. The CDR3 coding sequence is TGTGCCAGCAGCTTGGGGCAGGGGAACACAGATACGCAGTATTTT.

The chain combines TRBV5-8 with TRBJ1-5; 9 nucleotides align to TRBD1. In germline, CDR1 is SGHTS, CDR2 YDEGEE. The CDR3 totals 14 residues. The V gene end was trimmed by 5 bases and the J gene end by 4 bases; junction bases not matched to a gene: 4. CDR3 bases: TGTGCCAGCAGGCGGACAGGGGTTAATCAGCCCCAGCATTTT. Encoded protein: CASRRTGVNQPQHF.

This chain joins TRBV5-1 and TRBJ2-7, with 7 bases aligning to TRBD2. Germline V gene data show CDR1 as SGHRS and CDR2 as YFSETQ. The CDR3 is 16 amino acids. Trimming cost V 4 bases and J 0 bases; bases outside gene matches: 10. In nucleotides, the CDR3 is TGCGCCAGCAGCCAAGGAACTAGCGAGATCTCCTACGAGCAGTACTTC. Translated, it gives CASSQGTSEISYEQYF. The full variable domain, rest sourced from reference TRBV5-1 and TRBJ2-7, is KAGVTQTPRYLIKTRGQQVTLSCSPISGHRSVSWYQQTPGQGLQFLFEYFSETQRNKGNFPGRFSGRQFSNSRSEMNVSTLELGDSALYLCASSQGTSEISYEQYFGPGTRLTVT.

This clone has a single count. CDR3 sequence: CASSQVLTGELFF. The CDR3 DNA follows: TGTGCCAGCAGCCAGGTACTCACCGGGGAGCTGTTTTTT. V and J are TRBV3-1 (or the pseudogene TRBV3-2) and TRBJ2-2; D is undetermined. The V end was cut by 3 bases, the J end by 4 bases, with 6 bases between. CDR1 and CDR2 from the germline V gene are LGHDT and YNNKEL (reference sequence). This CDR3 has 13 residues.